This T cell receptor (beta chain) was recorded in a study of cytomegalovirus exposure and HLA in healthy donors. The primer mix had 60 Vbeta and 13 Jbeta primers. Data came from immunoSEQ multiplex PCR; TCRdb stores just in-frame clones and leaves some out. The repertoire holds about 150,000 clones, with around 74% as singletons. Germline assignment: CDR1 SGHKS and CDR2 YYEKEE (reference sequence). The CDR3 covers 14 residues. With 4 bases removed from V and 3 bases from J, the gap between germline ends came to 13 bases. The sequencing sample was made of PBMCs. The sequence was obtained from a man aged 18 to 35 in good health and CMV-seronegative. The J gene is TRBJ1-2, the V gene TRBV5-5; D is undetermined. CDR3 DNA: TGTGCCAGCAGCAGTACCACCTCGGACTATGGCTACACCTTC. Residues: CASSSTTSDYGYTF.